Below, 22 T cell receptor beta chains from the same sample are listed, as sequenced in a study of control samples from healthy donors and cancer patients. Profiling relied on immunoSEQ multiplex PCR, and the TCRdb table lists in-frame clones only, not all of them. The profile shows around 150,000 clones, about nine tenths of them singletons. The material sequenced was blood. The origin of the receptors is a young man in good health.

The chain links TRBV7-3 to TRBJ2-7; tentatively, D is TRBD2 (5 bases). There are 15 residues in the CDR3. V gave up 0 bases and J gave up 2 bases, with 11 bases separating them. Germline V gene lookup returns CDR1 SGHTA and CDR2 FQGTGA. The CDR3 here is CASSLTPGYPYEQYF. Written as DNA, the CDR3 is TGTGCCAGCAGCTTAACCCCGGGGTACCCCTACGAGCAGTACTTC.

V is TRBV9 and J is TRBJ2-7; 8 bases agree with TRBD2. Trimming removed 1 base from V and 0 bases from J; junction bases left unmatched: 3. The CDR3 totals 15 residues. Germline CDR1 is SGDLS and CDR2 is YYNGEE. The DNA for the CDR3 is TGTGCCAGCAGCGTACCCGGGACTAGCTCCTACGAGCAGTACTTC. This encodes CASSVPGTSSYEQYF. Full variable domain (outside the CDR3, taken from reference TRBV9 and TRBJ2-7): DSGVTQTPKHLITATGQRVTLRCSPRSGDLSVYWYQQSLDQGLQFLIQYYNGEERAKGNILERFSAQQFPDLHSELNLSSLELGDSALYFCASSVPGTSSYEQYFGPGTRLTVT.

This sequence joins TRBV7-3 and TRBJ2-5; the D is unclear. Between the trimmed V and J ends, which lost 5 bases and 3 bases, there was a span of 10 bases. The CDR3 extends over 13 amino acids. Germline values: CDR1 SGHTA, CDR2 FQGTGA. The CDR3, as DNA: TGTGCCAGCAGCGAAACCTCGGAAGAGACCCAGTACTTC. Encoded protein: CASSETSEETQYF.

As to this clone: A read error is possible here, since a much larger clone lies one base away. Distinct nucleotide sequences in the sample also encode this CDR3. The chain couples TRBV6-2 or TRBV6-3 to TRBJ2-3; D gene uncertain. The CDR3 is 12 residues long. Germline values: CDR1 MNHEY, CDR2 SVGEGT. V gave up 0 bases and J gave up 4 bases, with 2 bases separating them. CDR3 residues: CASSYSPDTQYF. The CDR3 region has the DNA TGTGCCAGCAGTTACTCCCCAGATACGCAGTATTTT.

This chain connects TRBV7-9 to TRBJ2-7; D is uncertain. V was cut by 3 bases and J by 3 bases, with 12 bases left in between. The V gene's germline CDR1 is SEHNR and CDR2 FQNEAQ (reference sequence). CDR3 length equals 14 residues. DNA of the CDR3: TGTGCCAGCAGCTTGGAAGGGATGCTCTACGAGCAGTACTTC. It encodes CASSLEGMLYEQYF.

The genes are TRBV5-3 and TRBJ2-5, with 9 bases that match TRBD1. TRBV5-3 is treated as an ORF (open reading frame) with a function not yet certain. V was pared by 2 bases and J by 5 bases, with 4 bases of the junction left unmatched. The CDR3 loop spans 14 amino acids. CDR3 amino acids: CARSFGQGKETQYF. The CDR3 nucleotides are TGTGCCAGAAGCTTCGGACAGGGGAAGGAGACCCAGTACTTC.

The chain has TRBV13 and TRBJ1-2; no reliable D call. Trimming removed 6 bases at V and 3 bases at J, with 5 bases between. The germline V gene has CDR1 PRHDT and CDR2 FYEKMQ (reference sequence). The CDR3 is made up of 11 amino acids. The CDR3 coding sequence is TGTGCCAGCAGTCGTGACTATGGCTACACCTTC. Amino acids: CASSRDYGYTF.

V usage is TRBV7-2 and J usage is TRBJ1-2, with a possible D match to TRBD1 (6 bases). The V gene lost 7 bases and the J gene lost 5 bases, with 17 bases spanning the gap. Germline assignment: CDR1 SGHTA and CDR2 FQGNSA. This CDR3 has 14 residues. Here the CDR3 DNA reads TGTGCCAGCATCGGTCCGGGGGCCCTATATGGCTACACCTTC. Amino acid sequence: CASIGPGALYGYTF. Complete variable domain (other parts from reference TRBV7-2 and TRBJ1-2): GAGVSQSPSNKVTEKGKDVELRCDPISGHTALYWYRQSLGQGLEFLIYFQGNSAPDKSGLPSDRFSAERTGGSVSTLTIQRTQQEDSAVYLCASIGPGALYGYTFGSGTRLTVV.

The V gene is TRBV9, the J gene TRBJ2-5, with 11 bases aligning to TRBD1. V trimming: 4 bases; J trimming: 1 base; junction bases outside the gene matches: 6. CDR3 length: 16 residues. In germline, CDR1 is SGDLS, CDR2 YYNGEE. The CDR3 region has the DNA TGTGCCAGCAGCCCCACGGGACAGGGGGTCCAAGAGACCCAGTACTTC. This gives the protein CASSPTGQGVQETQYF.

The chain has TRBV6-4 and TRBJ2-1; 11 positions match TRBD2. With 3 bases clipped from V and 10 bases from J, the junction kept 5 bases outside the gene matches. This CDR3 has 14 amino acids. Germline lookup yields CDR1 MRHNA and CDR2 SNTAGT. CDR3: CASSDGLAGGEQFF. The CDR3 nucleotides are TGTGCCAGCAGTGATGGGCTAGCGGGAGGAGAGCAGTTCTTC.

The chain uses TRBV25-1 and TRBJ2-2; 7 bases map to TRBD2. J was trimmed by 0 bases and V by 8 bases; bases with no gene match: 12. Looked up from germline, CDR1 is MGHDK and CDR2 is SYGVNS. This CDR3 is 17 amino acids long. The CDR3 DNA reads TGTGCCAGCGGGGGTTTTTTGCGGGAGACGAACACCGGGGAGCTGTTTTTT. It codes for CASGGFLRETNTGELFF. The variable domain in full, completed from reference TRBV25-1 and TRBJ2-2, reads EADIYQTPRYLVIGTGKKITLECSQTMGHDKMYWYQQDPGMELHLIHYSYGVNSTEKGDLSSESTVSRIRTEHFPLTLESARPSHTSQYLCASGGFLRETNTGELFFGEGSRLTVL.

The J gene is TRBJ2-5, the V gene TRBV29-1; 10 bases align to TRBD2. J was trimmed by 4 bases and V by 8 bases; bases with no gene match: 7. The CDR3 is made up of 13 amino acids. Germline loops: CDR1 SQVTM, CDR2 ANQGSEA. The CDR3 is CSPLAGESETQYF. CDR3 sequence (DNA): TGCAGCCCCCTAGCGGGAGAGTCAGAGACCCAGTACTTC.

This rearrangement joins TRBV2 to TRBJ1-1, with D possibly matching TRBD1 (5 bases). The length of the CDR3 is 16 residues. CDR1 SNHLY and CDR2 FYNNEI come from the germline V gene. Trimming removed 5 bases from V and 0 bases from J, with 16 bases in between. The CDR3 nucleotides are TGTGCCAGCAGTCGTCAACGCAGGGAAATGAACACTGAAGCTTTCTTT. It translates to CASSRQRREMNTEAFF.

This rearrangement joins TRBV6-6 to TRBJ2-1; D uncertain. The germline V gene has CDR1 MNHNY and CDR2 SVGAGI (reference sequence). V was trimmed by 10 bases and J by 4 bases, leaving 17 bases between them. This CDR3 is 14 amino acids long. Here the CDR3 reads CATSLRKTYNEQFF. The CDR3 DNA reads TGTGCCACATCTCTACGGAAGACTTACAATGAGCAGTTCTTC.

The chain carries TRBV14 and TRBJ2-1; possible D gene TRBD2, 5 bases. V lost 3 bases to trimming and J lost 0 bases, with 9 bases between them. Germline V CDR1 and CDR2: SGHDN, FVKESK. The CDR3 spans 15 residues. Here the CDR3 reads CASSHRGSSYNEQFF. The CDR3 coding sequence is TGTGCCAGCAGCCACCGAGGGAGCTCCTACAATGAGCAGTTCTTC. The whole variable domain, filled in from reference TRBV14 and TRBJ2-1, reads EAGVTQFPSHSVIEKGQTVTLRCDPISGHDNLYWYRRVMGKEIKFLLHFVKESKQDESGMPNNRFLAERTGGTYSTLKVQPAELEDSGVYFCASSHRGSSYNEQFFGPGTRLTVL.

The chain uses TRBV5-1 and TRBJ1-5, with 7 bases lining up with TRBD1. V shed 7 bases, J shed 6 bases, and the junction held 13 bases outside the gene matches. The CDR3 spans 15 residues. Germline V CDR1 and CDR2: SGHRS, YFSETQ. The CDR3 reads CASSPAGGSGQPQHF. CDR3 nucleotide sequence: TGCGCCAGCTCGCCGGCAGGGGGGTCGGGTCAGCCCCAGCATTTT.

This chain uses TRBV18 with TRBJ2-7, with 9 bases that match TRBD1. The germline gives CDR1 KGHSH, CDR2 LQKENI. Losses at the gene ends were 5 bases for V and 0 bases for J; bases not matched to a gene: 5. This CDR3 is 15 amino acids long. The DNA of the CDR3 is TGTGCCAGCTCAGTTGGACAGGGGACCTCCTACGAGCAGTACTTC. Its translation: CASSVGQGTSYEQYF. The full variable domain, in which reference TRBV18 and TRBJ2-7 provide the parts outside the CDR3, is NAGVMQNPRHLVRRRGQEARLRCSPMKGHSHVYWYRQLPEEGLKFMVYLQKENIIDESGMPKERFSAEFPKEGPSILRIQQVVRGDSAAYFCASSVGQGTSYEQYFGPGTRLTVT.

The chain recombines TRBV20-1 with TRBJ1-4, with TRBD1 as a possible D gene (6 bases). This CDR3 contains 17 residues. Germline CDR1 and CDR2: DFQATT and SNEGSKA (reference sequence). Trimming removed 3 bases at V and 2 bases at J, with 19 bases between. CDR3: CSASLGSLRGTNEKLFF. DNA of the CDR3: TGCAGTGCTAGTTTAGGGAGTCTAAGGGGGACTAATGAAAAACTGTTTTTT.

The rearrangement joins TRBV18 to TRBJ1-1; no reliable D call. The CDR3 sequence is 16 residues long. V lost 3 bases to trimming and J lost 0 bases, with 14 bases between them. Germline CDR1 KGHSH, CDR2 LQKENI. The CDR3 bases are TGTGCCAGCTCACCCCGGACGGAGCTCATGAACACTGAAGCTTTCTTT. Encoded protein: CASSPRTELMNTEAFF.

Written as DNA, the CDR3 is TGTGCCAGCAGTGGTGGACCGGAGACCCAGTACTTC. Amino acid sequence: CASSGGPETQYF. The chain is built from TRBV2 and TRBJ2-5; unclear D gene. The CDR3 loop spans 12 amino acids. CDR1 is SNHLY and CDR2 is FYNNEI in the germline V gene. V was clipped by 4 bases and J by 5 bases, with 8 bases between them.

V and J are TRBV20-1 and TRBJ2-7; 9 nucleotides line up with TRBD1. CDR1 and CDR2 from the germline V gene are DFQATT and SNEGSKA (reference sequence). The CDR3 covers 14 residues. V was pared by 3 bases and J by 5 bases, with 8 bases of the junction left unmatched. The CDR3 loop is CSASRRDRAHEQYF. CDR3 in DNA: TGCAGTGCTAGTCGCCGGGACAGGGCTCACGAGCAGTACTTC.

V usage is TRBV5-1 and J usage is TRBJ1-3; maybe TRBD1 (6 bases). The CDR3 is 20 amino acids. V was trimmed by 1 base and J by 4 bases, leaving 27 bases between them. Germline CDR1 reads SGHRS; CDR2 reads YFSETQ. The CDR3 loop reads CASSLIPGFGRGVLGNTIYF. In DNA, the CDR3 is TGCGCCAGCAGCTTGATCCCAGGGTTTGGCAGGGGCGTCTTAGGAAACACCATATATTTT.